This TCR beta chain is drawn from a study of CD8 T cells in Susac syndrome. Sequencing targeted TCR beta in blood CD8+ and CD4+ T cells. The length of the CDR3 is 13 residues. V lost 3 bases and J 9 bases, leaving 12 bases between the germline ends. Germline V lookup: CDR1 LGHDT, CDR2 YNNKEL (reference sequence). Random hexamers were used to reverse transcribe about 0.5 to 1 ug of RNA. immunoSEQ multiplex PCR amplified TCR beta CDR3 across 54 Vbeta, 13 Jbeta. Each CDR3 protein is one row after TCRdb ran MiXCR on the immunoSEQ multiplex PCR reads. The sample lists approximately 210,000 distinct CDR3 sequences; approximately 95% were seen once.

Material: CD4+ T cells from PBMCs. The chain has TRBV3-1 and TRBJ2-1; D remains ambiguous. The clonotype was recovered from a human donor with multiple sclerosis. CDR3 loop: CASSQYLEVEQFF. The CDR3 bases are TGTGCCAGCAGCCAGTACCTAGAGGTTGAGCAGTTCTTC.